A single sample is the source of the 11 T cell receptor beta chains below, sequenced in a study of blood T cells in healthy people across ages. With a J-beta primer mix and a sample-barcoded 5' primer, a second PCR ran roughly 7 to 11 cycles. MiXCR, run by TCRdb on the 5' RACE reads, gives a single entry per CDR3 protein. The sample shows about 560,000 distinct CDR3 sequences, around 27% of them seen only once. These data were also filed under a second study, of T cells of mothers and their children.

The sample consisted of blood. Receptors were obtained from a boy between 2 and 15 years old in good health.

The chain is built from TRBV9 and TRBJ2-1; TRBD2 is a possible D gene (6 bases). Germline V gene lookup returns CDR1 SGDLS and CDR2 YYNGEE. This CDR3 is built from 17 residues. Trimming cost V 0 bases and J 1 base, with 14 bases left between them. The CDR3 region is CASSVAGGGISYNEQFF. The CDR3 DNA reads as TGTGCCAGCAGCGTAGCCGGTGGCGGGATATCCTACAATGAGCAGTTCTTC.

A few counts support this clonotype. The J gene is TRBJ2-5, the V gene TRBV11-2; perhaps TRBD2 as D (6 bases). The J call could be wrong; TRBJ2-1 is a better fit for the DNA end. CDR3 size: 17 residues. Per the germline V gene, CDR1 is SGHAT and CDR2 is FQNNGV. The CDR3 loop reads CASRTVKRRGLSNEQFF. The DNA for the CDR3 is TGTGCCAGCAGAACAGTGAAAAGGCGGGGTTTAAGCAATGAGCAGTTCTTC.

This clonotype turned up a few times. The chain couples TRBV6-2 or TRBV6-3 to TRBJ1-1; D is unclear. There are 11 residues in the CDR3. Trimming shortened V by 6 bases and J by 7 bases, and 9 bases separated the two germline ends. The V gene's germline CDR1 is MNHEY and CDR2 SVGEGT. CDR3 DNA: TGTGCCAGCAGCGTGGAACTTGAAGCTTTCTTT. Its translation: CASSVELEAFF.

This clonotype turned up a few times. The chain is built from TRBV20-1 and TRBJ2-5, with D perhaps TRBD2 (5 bases). The length of the CDR3 is 14 residues. Trimming cost V 6 bases and J 1 base, with 15 bases left between them. Germline loops: CDR1 DFQATT, CDR2 SNEGSKA (reference sequence). In DNA, the CDR3 is TGCAGTGCCGGGCATGGGAGAAGCCAAGAGACCCAGTACTTC. Amino acids: CSAGHGRSQETQYF.

This clonotype showed up just a few times. The chain recombines TRBV7-9 with TRBJ1-1; D is undetermined. The CDR3 spans 11 residues. CDR1 and CDR2 (germline): SEHNR, FQNEAQ (reference sequence). Trimming took off 7 bases at V and 6 bases at J, with 9 bases between the two ends. The CDR3 DNA follows: TGTGCCAGCACCCTAGCCGCTGAAGCTTTCTTT. Protein product: CASTLAAEAFF.

The CDR3, as DNA: TGTGCCAGCTCACCACCGGTACTGGGACTTGGCTACACCTTC. It encodes CASSPPVLGLGYTF. The J gene is TRBJ1-2, the V gene TRBV18, with D possibly TRBD1 on 5 matching bases. The CDR3 sequence is 14 residues long. Trimming took off 0 bases at V and 7 bases at J, with 12 bases between the two ends. In germline, CDR1 is KGHSH, CDR2 LQKENI. Supplemented by reference TRBV18 and TRBJ1-2, the full variable domain reads NAGVMQNPRHLVRRRGQEARLRCSPMKGHSHVYWYRQLPEEGLKFMVYLQKENIIDESGMPKERFSAEFPKEGPSILRIQQVVRGDSAAYFCASSPPVLGLGYTFGSGTRLTVV.

The gene calls are TRBV20-1 and TRBJ2-3; possible D gene TRBD2, 6 bases. This CDR3 is 15 amino acids long. Germline-derived CDR1 and CDR2 are DFQATT and SNEGSKA (reference sequence). V dropped 6 bases and J dropped 4 bases, with 20 bases sitting between them. The CDR3: CSAGTPITRADTQYF. The CDR3 DNA follows: TGCAGTGCCGGGACTCCGATCACACGAGCAGATACGCAGTATTTT.

As for this clonotype: The junction departs from the called germline gene at one end, perhaps through a read error. This sequence joins TRBV9 and TRBJ2-5, with D tentatively TRBD1 (6 bases). Germline CDR1 is SGDLS and CDR2 is YYNGEE. This CDR3 has 13 amino acids. Written as DNA, the CDR3 is TGTGCCAGCAGCAGGGGGAACCAAGAGACCCAGCACTTC. Its translation is CASSRGNQETQHF.

This clonotype was detected a few times. The chain uses TRBV28 and TRBJ2-5, with 7 bases lining up with TRBD2. The end of the DNA is better explained by TRBJ2-1, so the J call may be wrong. In germline, CDR1 is MDHEN, CDR2 SYDVKM. This CDR3 region has 15 residues. CDR3 sequence: CASSSPPGGSNEQFF. CDR3 bases: TGTGCCAGCAGTTCCCCGCCCGGGGGGAGCAATGAGCAGTTCTTC.

This clonotype appeared a few times. J is TRBJ1-1 and V is TRBV6-1; 7 nucleotides match TRBD1. Germline CDR1 and CDR2: MNHNS and SASEGT. V shed 4 bases, J shed 2 bases, and the junction held 4 bases outside the gene matches. The CDR3 extends over 14 amino acids. The CDR3 nucleotides are TGTGCCAGCAGTGGACAGGGCCATAACACTGAAGCTTTCTTT. Translation gives CASSGQGHNTEAFF.

This clonotype was seen a handful of times. The CDR3: CASPGLAGGGSYNEQFF. DNA of the CDR3: TGTGCCAGCCCGGGACTAGCGGGGGGGGGCTCCTACAATGAGCAGTTCTTC. The V and J genes are TRBV2 and TRBJ2-1; 16 bases line up with TRBD2. This CDR3 has 17 amino acids. Trimming at V came to 8 bases and at J to 0 bases, leaving 4 bases not matched to a gene. Germline V lookup: CDR1 SNHLY, CDR2 FYNNEI. Looking up the rest from reference TRBV2 and TRBJ2-1 gives the full variable domain: EPEVTQTPSHQVTQMGQEVILRCVPISNHLYFYWYRQILGQKVEFLVSFYNNEISEKSEIFDDQFSVERPDGSNFTLKIRSTKLEDSAMYFCASPGLAGGGSYNEQFFGPGTRLTVL.